A selection of T cell receptor beta chains follows, all from one sample in a study of regulatory T cells in long-lasting Graves disease. TCRdb re-derived calls from the multiplex PCR reads in MiXCR, one entry per CDR3 protein. The data show roughly 530,000 distinct CDR3 sequences, with around 15% seen just once and roughly 25% held by the top ten. These data were likewise used in another study, on T cells in Graves' hyperthyroidism and ophthalmopathy.

Sequencing used peripheral blood mononuclear cells (PBMCs), obtained at new diagnosis, from a patient treated with antithyroid drugs. These receptors all stem from a woman in her forties or fifties with Graves disease. Each CDR3 is given with its conserved first and last residue. The order of the fields is clone size, J gene, D gene, V gene, CDR3 protein, CDR3 DNA. D genes are given only for firm matches. Clone size is not always given. Where it is, it says once, few, many or a class for expanded clones.

>few|TRBJ1-4|TRBD1|TRBV7-9
CASSWGQGLEKLFF
TGTGCCAGCAGCTGGGGACAGGGCTTGGAAAAACTGTTTTTT
>NA|TRBJ2-2|TRBD2|TRBV4-1
CASRPGLAGLNTGELFF
TGCGCCAGCCGACCGGGACTAGCGGGGCTAAACACCGGGGAGCTGTTTTTT
>few|TRBJ1-4|TRBD1|TRBV5-1
CASSPQGGSNEKLFF
TGCGCCAGCAGCCCTCAGGGGGGGAGTAATGAAAAACTGTTTTTT
>few|TRBJ2-1|TRBD1|TRBV6-9
CASSYHVTGSYNEQFF
TGTGCCAGCAGTTACCATGTGACAGGGTCTTACAATGAGCAGTTCTTC
>few|TRBJ2-5|NA|TRBV3-1
CASSLGRERETQYF
TGTGCCAGCAGCCTAGGTCGTGAGCGGGAGACCCAGTACTTC
>few|TRBJ1-1|TRBD1|TRBV7-2
CASSGRTGHHEAFF
TGTGCCAGCAGCGGGCGGACAGGACATCATGAAGCTTTCTTT
>NA|TRBJ1-2|NA|TRBV7-6
CASSYGLSPVKIYGYTF
TGTGCCAGCAGCTACGGGTTGTCTCCAGTCAAGATTTATGGCTACACCTTC
>many|TRBJ1-1|TRBD1|TRBV3-1
CASSPGQIMNTEAFF
TGTGCCAGCAGCCCGGGACAGATCATGAACACTGAAGCTTTCTTT
>many|TRBJ1-2|NA|TRBV28
CASIRPPGTYGYTF
TGTGCCAGCATTAGGCCCCCGGGGACGTATGGCTACACCTTC
>NA|TRBJ2-1|TRBD1|TRBV11-3
CASSPGTGWGEQFF
TGTGCCAGCAGCCCGGGGACAGGGTGGGGTGAGCAGTTCTTC
>few|TRBJ2-1|TRBD1|TRBV10-1
CASSADRGGEQFF
TGCGCCAGCAGCGCCGACAGGGGAGGAGAGCAGTTCTTC
>NA|TRBJ2-2|NA|TRBV5-1
CASSLETTGELFF
TGCGCCAGCAGCTTGGAGACCACCGGGGAGCTGTTTTTT
>few|TRBJ1-4|NA|TRBV27
CASRSQGIGEKLFF
TGTGCCAGCAGGAGCCAGGGAATCGGGGAAAAACTGTTTTTT
>NA|TRBJ2-7|TRBD2|TRBV7-9
CASSLVGSGRHEQYF
TGTGCCAGCAGCTTAGTAGGAAGCGGGAGGCACGAGCAGTACTTC
>many|TRBJ1-2|TRBD1|TRBV10-1
CASSESLGGKGYTF
TGCGCCAGCAGTGAGTCTTTAGGGGGCAAAGGCTACACCTTC
>NA|TRBJ2-1|TRBD2|TRBV7-3
CASSSGLAPEQFF
TGTGCCAGCAGCTCCGGACTAGCTCCAGAGCAGTTCTTC
>many|TRBJ2-1|NA|TRBV12-3/TRBV12-4
CASSSLSYNEQFF
TGTGCCAGCAGTTCCCTGAGCTACAATGAGCAGTTCTTC
>many|TRBJ2-5|TRBD1|TRBV7-2
CASSVGKGARVETQYF
TGTGCCAGCAGCGTAGGAAAGGGGGCGAGGGTAGAGACCCAGTACTTC
>NA|TRBJ1-4|NA|TRBV11-2
CASSLETLGKLFF
TGTGCCAGCAGCTTAGAGACCTTAGGAAAACTGTTTTTT
>many|TRBJ1-1|NA|TRBV28
CASRGGGNTEAFF
TGTGCCAGCAGGGGGGGGGGGAACACTGAAGCTTTCTTT
>many|TRBJ2-1|NA|TRBV28
CASSFASGSSYNEQFF
TGTGCCAGCAGCTTCGCCTCGGGGAGCTCCTACAATGAGCAGTTCTTC
>NA|TRBJ1-2|TRBD1|TRBV6-1
CASEVRSTGDWHYGYTF
TGTGCCAGCGAAGTCAGGTCCACAGGGGACTGGCACTATGGCTACACCTTC
>many|TRBJ1-3|NA|TRBV6-1
CASTPGGYSTGNTIYF
TGTGCCAGCACCCCAGGAGGGTATTCTACTGGAAACACCATATATTTT
>NA|TRBJ2-3|NA|TRBV5-1
CASSLESGTDTQYF
TGCGCCAGCAGCTTGGAGTCGGGCACAGATACGCAGTATTTT
>NA|TRBJ2-4|NA|TRBV6-1
CASQTWTKALAKNIQYF
TGTGCCAGCCAAACTTGGACAAAAGCCCTAGCCAAAAACATTCAGTACTTC
>NA|TRBJ1-3|NA|TRBV6-1
CASSPGGPGGPGNTIYF
TGTGCCAGCAGCCCGGGGGGACCGGGGGGCCCTGGAAACACCATATATTTT
>many|TRBJ1-2|NA|TRBV7-9
CASSLAQDIHGYTF
TGTGCCAGCAGCTTAGCCCAGGACATTCATGGCTACACCTTC
>many|TRBJ2-1|NA|TRBV11-2
CASSLDQAALEQFF
TGTGCCAGCAGCTTAGATCAGGCAGCCCTTGAGCAGTTCTTC